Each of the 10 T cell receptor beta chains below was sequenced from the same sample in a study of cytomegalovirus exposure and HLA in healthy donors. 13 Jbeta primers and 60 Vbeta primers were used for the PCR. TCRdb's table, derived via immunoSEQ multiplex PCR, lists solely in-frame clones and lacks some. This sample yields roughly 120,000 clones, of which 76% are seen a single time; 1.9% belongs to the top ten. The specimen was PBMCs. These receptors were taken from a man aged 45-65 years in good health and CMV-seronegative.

CDR3 DNA: TGCGCCAGCAGCTTGGGGCTAGCGAGCTTCCAAGAGACCCAGTACTTC. Translated, it gives CASSLGLASFQETQYF. V and J are TRBV5-1 and TRBJ2-5, with D perhaps matching TRBD2 (6 bases). V was cut by 0 bases and J by 1 base, with 13 bases left in between. The CDR3 is 16 residues long. Germline CDR1 and CDR2: SGHRS and YFSETQ.

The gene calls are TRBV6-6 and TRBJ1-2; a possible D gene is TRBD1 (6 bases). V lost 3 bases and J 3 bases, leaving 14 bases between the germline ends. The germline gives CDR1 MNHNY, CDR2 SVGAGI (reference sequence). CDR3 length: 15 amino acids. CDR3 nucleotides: TGTGCCAGCAGTTATGTCAGGTCAGGGGACTATGGCTACACCTTC. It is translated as CASSYVRSGDYGYTF.

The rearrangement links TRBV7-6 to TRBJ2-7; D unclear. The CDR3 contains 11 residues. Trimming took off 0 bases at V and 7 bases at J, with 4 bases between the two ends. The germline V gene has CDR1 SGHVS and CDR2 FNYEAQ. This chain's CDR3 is CASSLAWEQYV. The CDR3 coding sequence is TGTGCCAGCAGCTTAGCGTGGGAGCAGTACGTC.

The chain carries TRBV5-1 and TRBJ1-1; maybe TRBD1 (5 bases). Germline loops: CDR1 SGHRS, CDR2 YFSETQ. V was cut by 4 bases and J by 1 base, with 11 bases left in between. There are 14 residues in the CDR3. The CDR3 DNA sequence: TGCGCCAGCAGCCCTGAAAGGGGGAACACTGAAGCTTTCTTT. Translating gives CASSPERGNTEAFF.

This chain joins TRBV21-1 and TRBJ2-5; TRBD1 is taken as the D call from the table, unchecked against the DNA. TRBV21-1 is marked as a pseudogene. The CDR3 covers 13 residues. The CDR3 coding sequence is TGTGCCAGCAGATGCGACAGGGAGGAGACCCAGTACTTC. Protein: CASRCDREETQYF.

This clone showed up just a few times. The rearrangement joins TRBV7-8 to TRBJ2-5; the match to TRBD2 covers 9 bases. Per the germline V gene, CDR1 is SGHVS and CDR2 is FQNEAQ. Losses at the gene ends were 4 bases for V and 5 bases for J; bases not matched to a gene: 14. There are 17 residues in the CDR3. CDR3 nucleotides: TGTGCCAGCAGCTCCTCGGGTAGCGGGGGCCGGGGGGAGACCCAGTACTTC. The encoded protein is CASSSSGSGGRGETQYF.

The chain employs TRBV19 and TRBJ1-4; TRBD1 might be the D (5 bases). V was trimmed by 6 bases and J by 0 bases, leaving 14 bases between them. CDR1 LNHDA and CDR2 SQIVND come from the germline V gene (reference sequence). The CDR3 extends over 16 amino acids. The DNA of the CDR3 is TGTGCCAGTAGGGACAAGGCTGATGCAACTAATGAAAAACTGTTTTTT. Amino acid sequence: CASRDKADATNEKLFF.

CDR3 amino acids: CASSPKDRGDTEAFF. CDR3 bases: TGTGCCAGCAGCCCCAAGGACAGGGGGGACACTGAAGCTTTCTTT. This chain links TRBV11-1 with TRBJ1-1; 10 bases match TRBD1. CDR1 is SGHAT and CDR2 is FQDESV in the germline V gene (reference sequence). V lost 5 bases to trimming and J lost 3 bases; unmatched junction nucleotides: 6. This CDR3 region has 15 residues.

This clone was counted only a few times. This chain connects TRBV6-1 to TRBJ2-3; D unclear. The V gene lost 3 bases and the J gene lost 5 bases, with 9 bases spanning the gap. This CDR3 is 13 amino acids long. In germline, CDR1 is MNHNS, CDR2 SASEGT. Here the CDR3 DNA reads TGTGCCAGCAGTGATTCGCCGGTAGATACGCAGTATTTT. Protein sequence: CASSDSPVDTQYF.

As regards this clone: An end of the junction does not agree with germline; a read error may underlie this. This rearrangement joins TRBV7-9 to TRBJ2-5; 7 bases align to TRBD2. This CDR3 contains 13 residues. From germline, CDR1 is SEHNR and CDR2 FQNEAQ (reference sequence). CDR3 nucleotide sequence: TGTTCCAGCACGAGAGCGGGGTTAGAGACCCAGTACTTC. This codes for CSSTRAGLETQYF.